These 26 T cell receptor beta chains were sequenced from one sample in a study of T cell changes during pregnancy in multiple sclerosis. TCRdb's copy holds only in-frame clones and misses some; the assay was immunoSEQ multiplex PCR. The data hold around 100,000 clones, with around 90% observed a single time. Sample: peripheral blood, taken in the third trimester of pregnancy. Receptor source: a female donor with multiple sclerosis, enrolled in a pregnancy study.

The V gene is TRBV27, the J gene TRBJ2-2; 9 nucleotides line up with TRBD1. The germline CDR1 and CDR2 sequences are MNHEY and SMNVEV (reference sequence). Trimming at V came to 3 bases and at J to 4 bases, leaving 6 bases not matched to a gene. This CDR3 is built from 16 residues. CDR3 DNA sequence: TGTGCCAGCAGTTTGTCCGGGACAGGGCCCACCGGGGAGCTGTTTTTT. Translation: CASSLSGTGPTGELFF.

V is TRBV6-1 and J is TRBJ1-2, with D possibly matching TRBD1 (6 bases). Trimming took off 3 bases at V and 5 bases at J, with 10 bases between the two ends. CDR1 and CDR2 from the germline V gene are MNHNS and SASEGT. The CDR3 is 13 amino acids. CDR3 nucleotide sequence: TGTGCCAGCAGTGATAGGGGGATGTATGGCTACACCTTC. The encoded protein is CASSDRGMYGYTF.

The chain carries TRBV7-2 and TRBJ2-2, with TRBD1 matching over 9 bases. Germline V gene lookup returns CDR1 SGHTA and CDR2 FQGNSA. V shed 4 bases, J shed 5 bases, and the junction held 5 bases outside the gene matches. The CDR3 runs 15 residues. The CDR3 here is CASSWVQGATGELFF. The CDR3 DNA follows: TGTGCCAGCAGCTGGGTACAGGGGGCAACCGGGGAGCTGTTTTTT.

The rearrangement uses TRBV6-1 and TRBJ2-7, with D possibly being TRBD2 (6 bases). Germline lookup yields CDR1 MNHNS and CDR2 SASEGT. The CDR3 runs to 15 residues. Trimming removed 4 bases from V and 0 bases from J, with 13 bases in between. The CDR3 DNA follows: TGTGCCAGCAGTGGCCTCCGGGACTTCTCCTACGAGCAGTACTTC. Its translation: CASSGLRDFSYEQYF.

The CDR3 region is CASSLKGEGYGYTF. CDR3 bases: TGTGCCAGCAGTCTAAAGGGGGAAGGCTATGGCTACACCTTC. V gene TRBV27 combines with J gene TRBJ1-2; a possible D gene is TRBD1 (6 bases). From germline, CDR1 is MNHEY and CDR2 SMNVEV (reference sequence). The CDR3 extends over 14 amino acids. Trimming took off 5 bases at V and 4 bases at J, with 14 bases between the two ends.

V gene TRBV5-1 combines with J gene TRBJ2-6; D is undetermined. V gave up 4 bases and J gave up 0 bases, with 11 bases separating them. The CDR3 is 16 residues long. Germline V gene sequence: CDR1 SGHRS, CDR2 YFSETQ. CDR3 region: CASSPEVLSGANVLTF. In DNA form, the CDR3 reads TGCGCCAGCAGCCCAGAGGTACTCTCTGGGGCCAACGTCCTGACTTTC.

The chain joins TRBV7-9 to TRBJ1-4; 8 nucleotides line up with TRBD1. The CDR3 consists of 14 residues. Trimming removed 1 base from V and 7 bases from J; junction bases left unmatched: 2. CDR1 SEHNR and CDR2 FQNEAQ come from the germline V gene (reference sequence). The CDR3 reads CASSLDRGFEKLFF. The CDR3 DNA sequence: TGTGCCAGCAGCTTAGACAGGGGGTTTGAAAAACTGTTTTTT.

This rearrangement joins TRBV18 to TRBJ2-2; TRBD1 matches 9 bases. The CDR3 sequence is 16 residues long. The V and J ends lost 5 bases and 7 bases, in that order; junction bases with no gene match: 11. CDR1 is KGHSH and CDR2 is LQKENI in the germline V gene. CDR3 residues: CASSAGQGARDGELFF. In nucleotides, the CDR3 is TGTGCCAGCTCAGCGGGACAGGGCGCGAGGGACGGGGAGCTGTTTTTT.

This chain connects TRBV6-5 to TRBJ1-5; 10 bases line up with TRBD1. This CDR3 has 14 residues. The germline V gene encodes CDR1 MNHEY and CDR2 SVGAGI. Losses at the gene ends were 6 bases for V and 5 bases for J; bases not matched to a gene: 4. The CDR3 nucleotides are TGTGCCAGCAGCCGACAGGGGGCCCATCAGCCCCAGCATTTT. Its protein product is CASSRQGAHQPQHF.

The chain combines TRBV15 with TRBJ1-1; possibly TRBD1 for D (6 bases). The CDR3 totals 17 residues. Germline values: CDR1 LNHNV, CDR2 YYDKDF (reference sequence). V shed 5 bases and J shed 1 base, with 20 bases lying between them. CDR3 residues: CATSSPGRVGGNTEAFF. The CDR3 DNA is TGTGCCACCAGCTCCCCAGGAAGGGTAGGGGGGAACACTGAAGCTTTCTTT.

The V and J genes are TRBV5-1 and TRBJ1-2, with 10 bases identical to TRBD1. The CDR3 length is 14 residues. CDR1 is SGHRS, CDR2 YFSETQ, per germline. Trimming removed 3 bases from V and 2 bases from J; junction bases left unmatched: 1. CDR3: CASSSDRGNYGYTF. CDR3 DNA: TGCGCCAGCAGCTCGGACAGGGGGAACTATGGCTACACCTTC.

The V and J genes are TRBV7-9 and TRBJ1-1, with D possibly TRBD1 on 5 matching bases. Germline-derived CDR1 and CDR2 are SEHNR and FQNEAQ (reference sequence). V lost 3 bases to trimming and J lost 0 bases, with 14 bases between them. The CDR3 has 16 amino acids. The CDR3 here is CASSFTGEFLNTEAFF. CDR3 sequence (DNA): TGTGCCAGCAGCTTTACGGGGGAGTTTTTGAACACTGAAGCTTTCTTT.

The chain couples TRBV7-2 to TRBJ2-5, with D possibly being TRBD2 (7 bases). CDR1 SGHTA and CDR2 FQGNSA come from the germline V gene. Deletions cut 3 bases from V and 5 bases from J, with 19 bases between. The CDR3 totals 16 residues. This CDR3 reads CASSLGMGGRGETQYF. In nucleotides, the CDR3 is TGTGCCAGCAGCTTGGGGATGGGGGGGCGAGGGGAGACCCAGTACTTC.

As to this clone: The sample contains more than one DNA sequence encoding this CDR3. The rearrangement uses TRBV29-1 and TRBJ2-3; D gene ambiguous. In germline, CDR1 is SQVTM, CDR2 ANQGSEA. V was shortened by 3 bases and J by 1 base, with 5 bases between the two germline ends. This CDR3 has 12 residues. The CDR3, as DNA: TGCAGCGTTGATCCTGGCACAGATACGCAGTATTTT. Translating it yields CSVDPGTDTQYF.

V and J are TRBV5-1 and TRBJ2-1; 11 bases map to TRBD1. This CDR3 region has 16 residues. V lost 0 bases, J lost 6 bases, and 5 bases stayed unmatched. The V gene's germline CDR1 is SGHRS and CDR2 YFSETQ. The CDR3 here is CASSLGGGTGGNEQFF. CDR3 nucleotide sequence: TGCGCCAGCAGCTTGGGCGGCGGGACAGGGGGCAATGAGCAGTTCTTC. The variable domain in full, completed from reference TRBV5-1 and TRBJ2-1, reads KAGVTQTPRYLIKTRGQQVTLSCSPISGHRSVSWYQQTPGQGLQFLFEYFSETQRNKGNFPGRFSGRQFSNSRSEMNVSTLELGDSALYLCASSLGGGTGGNEQFFGPGTRLTVL.

CDR3 bases: TGTGCCAGCAGCAGCGACCGACCGGGGGAGGTCCCGGGACCTCAAGAGACCCAGTACTTC. It encodes CASSSDRPGEVPGPQETQYF. This chain joins TRBV7-8 and TRBJ2-5; D is perhaps TRBD2 (6 bases). V was trimmed by 5 bases and J by 2 bases, leaving 30 bases between them. Per germline, CDR1 SGHVS and CDR2 FQNEAQ. The CDR3 loop spans 20 amino acids.

The chain uses TRBV18 and TRBJ1-2; 8 bases map to TRBD1. V was clipped by 3 bases and J by 8 bases; unmatched bases: 14. The germline V gene has CDR1 KGHSH and CDR2 LQKENI. CDR3 length equals 16 residues. The CDR3 nucleotides are TGTGCCAGCTCACCTGGACAGGGTGGGATTGTAGACGGCTACACCTTC. Its translation: CASSPGQGGIVDGYTF.

This chain links TRBV18 with TRBJ2-2; 7 bases line up with TRBD1. V shed 4 bases and J 0 bases; nucleotides not matched to a gene: 2. Germline-derived CDR1 and CDR2 are KGHSH and LQKENI. The CDR3 totals 15 residues. CDR3 in amino acids: CASSQTGPNTGELFF. The CDR3 DNA is TGTGCCAGCTCACAGACAGGGCCGAACACCGGGGAGCTGTTTTTT.

This clone has just one count. The chain has TRBV7-9 and TRBJ1-3, with 10 bases that match TRBD1. Per the germline V gene, CDR1 is SEHNR and CDR2 is FQNEAQ (reference sequence). This CDR3 comprises 14 residues. J lost 7 bases, V lost 1 base, and 1 base had no gene match. For the CDR3, the DNA is TGTGCCAGCAGCTTAGTGGGACAGGGGAACACCATATATTTT. Translating it yields CASSLVGQGNTIYF.

J is TRBJ2-1 and V is TRBV5-1, with 7 bases that match TRBD2. V was pared by 4 bases and J by 1 base, with 8 bases of the junction left unmatched. Germline CDR1 and CDR2: SGHRS and YFSETQ. The CDR3 loop spans 16 amino acids. DNA of the CDR3: TGCGCCAGCAGCGGGGGGGGAAGAGGATCCTACAATGAGCAGTTCTTC. It translates to CASSGGGRGSYNEQFF.

This chain connects TRBV4-1 to TRBJ2-7, with 9 nucleotides matching TRBD2. The CDR3 totals 16 residues. Germline-derived CDR1 and CDR2 are MGHRA and YSYEKL. The V segment lost 2 bases and the J segment 4 bases; nucleotides outside the gene matches: 9. The CDR3 reads CASSQISGRLFYEQYF. The CDR3 coding sequence is TGCGCCAGCAGCCAAATTAGCGGGAGATTGTTTTACGAGCAGTACTTC.

This chain uses TRBV5-6 with TRBJ1-2; 8 bases align to TRBD1. The CDR3 runs 13 residues. The trim removed 4 bases at V and 8 bases at J, leaving 7 bases unmatched. Germline lookup yields CDR1 SGHDT and CDR2 YYEEEE. CDR3 in amino acids: CASSADRVYGYTF. The CDR3 nucleotides read TGTGCCAGCAGCGCGGACAGGGTGTACGGCTACACCTTC.

The chain joins TRBV5-1 to TRBJ2-1; D remains unclear. Germline assignment: CDR1 SGHRS and CDR2 YFSETQ. Trimming took off 4 bases at V and 0 bases at J, with 11 bases between the two ends. This CDR3 comprises 15 residues. The CDR3 protein is CASSGYSDSYNEQFF. The CDR3 DNA follows: TGCGCCAGCAGCGGATACAGTGACTCCTACAATGAGCAGTTCTTC. The complete variable domain, with remaining parts taken from reference TRBV5-1 and TRBJ2-1, reads KAGVTQTPRYLIKTRGQQVTLSCSPISGHRSVSWYQQTPGQGLQFLFEYFSETQRNKGNFPGRFSGRQFSNSRSEMNVSTLELGDSALYLCASSGYSDSYNEQFFGPGTRLTVL.

The genes are TRBV9 and TRBJ2-4; the D gene is possibly TRBD1 (5 bases). Germline CDR1 SGDLS, CDR2 YYNGEE. V lost 0 bases and J 1 base, leaving 14 bases between the germline ends. The CDR3 runs to 17 residues. The CDR3 DNA reads TGTGCCAGCAGCGTAGCTGCTAGTCAGGGTGCCAAAAACATTCAGTACTTC. It codes for CASSVAASQGAKNIQYF.

The V call is TRBV9, the J call TRBJ1-2, with 9 bases that match TRBD1. The CDR3 covers 14 residues. V shed 5 bases and J 2 bases; nucleotides not matched to a gene: 4. Germline V gives CDR1 SGDLS, CDR2 YYNGEE. DNA for the CDR3: TGTGCCAGCAGGGGGACAGGGACCAACTATGGCTACACCTTC. This sequence encodes CASRGTGTNYGYTF.

The chain combines TRBV4-2 with TRBJ2-7; tentatively, D is TRBD1 (6 bases). Germline CDR1 reads LGHNA; CDR2 reads YNFKEQ. The ends were cut back, 3 bases at V and 6 bases at J, with 15 bases in the middle. The CDR3 spans 14 residues. In nucleotides, the CDR3 is TGTGCCAGCAGCCACCTGGACAGCACCGGCGAGCAGTACTTC. It translates to CASSHLDSTGEQYF.